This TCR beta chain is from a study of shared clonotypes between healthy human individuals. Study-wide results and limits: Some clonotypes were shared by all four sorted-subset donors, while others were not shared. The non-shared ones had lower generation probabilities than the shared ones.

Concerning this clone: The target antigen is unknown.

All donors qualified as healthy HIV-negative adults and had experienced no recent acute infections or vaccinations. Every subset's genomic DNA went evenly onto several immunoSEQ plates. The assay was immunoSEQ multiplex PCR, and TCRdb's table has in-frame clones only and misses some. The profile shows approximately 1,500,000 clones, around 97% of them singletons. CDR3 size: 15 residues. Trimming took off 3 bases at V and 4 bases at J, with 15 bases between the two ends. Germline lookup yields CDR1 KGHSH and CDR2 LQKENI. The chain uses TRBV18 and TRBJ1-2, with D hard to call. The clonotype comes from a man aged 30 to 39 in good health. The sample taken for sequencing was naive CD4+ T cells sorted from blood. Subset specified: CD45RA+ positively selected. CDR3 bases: TGTGCCAGCTCACCCCCCGTGGGCTCCATCTATGGCTACACCTTC. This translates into CASSPPVGSIYGYTF.